This T cell receptor (beta chain) originates from a study of CD8+CD57+ T cells in acquired aplastic anemia. This clonotype was detected only a few times. CD8+CD57+ cell expansion, shown by flow cytometry, had occurred in the patients selected for sequencing. CDR1 and CDR2 from the germline V gene are WSHSY and SAAADI. This CDR3 region has 11 residues. Trimming cost V 6 bases and J 3 bases, with 3 bases left between them. CDR3 and TCR beta VDJ profiling relied on a genomic DNA template. TCRdb used MiXCR to reprocess the reads, holding one entry per CDR3 protein. Among around 160,000 distinct CDR3 sequences listed, 40% to 55% were seen once.

The sequenced material came from sorted CD4+, CD8+, or CD8+CD57+ T cells (not recorded which) from PBMCs. The V call is TRBV10-2, the J call TRBJ2-1; no clear D gene. This TCR was recovered from a human donor with aplastic anemia. CDR3 nucleotides: TGCGCCAGCAGCGACTACAATGAGCAGTTCTTC. Residues: CASSDYNEQFF.